A selection of T cell receptor beta chains follows, all from one sample in a study of identical twins. In TCRdb, the 5' RACE reads were re-called with MiXCR into one record per CDR3 protein. The sample includes around 370,000 distinct CDR3 sequences, roughly 9% of them seen just once. The specimen sequenced was naive T cells sorted from blood. The origin of the receptors is a woman aged 45-65 years in good health. CDR3s include the opening cysteine and the closing phenylalanine or tryptophan. D genes are given only for firm matches. Size values are once, few and many counts, or a class for expanded clones, and some rows have none.

clone_size: few; j_call: TRBJ2-5; d_call: NA; cdr3_length: 13; v_call: TRBV12-3/TRBV12-4; cdr3_nt: TGTGCCAGCAGTTTCGTGAATGGCGAGACCCAGTACTTC; cdr3_aa: CASSFVNGETQYF
clone_size: many; j_call: TRBJ2-1; d_call: TRBD2; cdr3_length: 13; v_call: TRBV10-3; cdr3_nt: TGTGCCACCCTAGCGGGAGCGCACAATGAGCAGTTCTTC; cdr3_aa: CATLAGAHNEQFF
clone_size: NA; j_call: TRBJ1-6; d_call: TRBD1; cdr3_length: 15; v_call: TRBV10-3; cdr3_nt: TGTGCCATCAGCCCTAGTGGACAGGGTAATTCACCCCTCCACTTT; cdr3_aa: CAISPSGQGNSPLHF
clone_size: many; j_call: TRBJ2-3; d_call: TRBD2; cdr3_length: 13; v_call: TRBV6-5; cdr3_nt: TGTGCCAGCTTAGGACTAGCGGAGAATACGCAGTATTTT; cdr3_aa: CASLGLAENTQYF
clone_size: NA; j_call: TRBJ2-2; d_call: NA; cdr3_length: 15; v_call: TRBV29-1; cdr3_nt: TGCAGCGTAAAACAGGGGGGGACGAAGACCGGGGAGCTGTTTTTT; cdr3_aa: CSVKQGGTKTGELFF
clone_size: NA; j_call: TRBJ2-3; d_call: NA; cdr3_length: 15; v_call: TRBV5-1; cdr3_nt: TGCGCCAGCAGGTTCCTGGGAGGTGGGACAGATACGCAGTATTTT; cdr3_aa: CASRFLGGGTDTQYF
clone_size: NA; j_call: TRBJ2-2; d_call: TRBD2; cdr3_length: 18; v_call: TRBV7-6; cdr3_nt: TGTGCCAGCAGCTCCGGTCATTCTAGCGGGAGATTCACCGGGGAGCTGTTTTTT; cdr3_aa: CASSSGHSSGRFTGELFF
clone_size: few; j_call: TRBJ2-6; d_call: TRBD1; cdr3_length: 16; v_call: TRBV2; cdr3_nt: TGTGCCAGCGGAGAGACAGGGGGTACTGGGGCCAACGTCCTGACTTTC; cdr3_aa: CASGETGGTGANVLTF
clone_size: few; j_call: TRBJ2-5; d_call: TRBD2; cdr3_length: 15; v_call: TRBV5-1; cdr3_nt: TGCGCCAGCTCCGTAGCGGGGGGGACCCAAGAGACCCAGTACTTC; cdr3_aa: CASSVAGGTQETQYF
clone_size: few; j_call: TRBJ2-7; d_call: TRBD2; cdr3_length: 16; v_call: TRBV11-3; cdr3_nt: TGTGCCAGCAGCCGCAACCTAGCGGGAGGGAAATACGAGCAGTACTTC; cdr3_aa: CASSRNLAGGKYEQYF
clone_size: NA; j_call: TRBJ2-3; d_call: NA; cdr3_length: 11; v_call: TRBV4-1; cdr3_nt: TGCGCCAGCAGCCGGGCTTATACGCAGTATTTT; cdr3_aa: CASSRAYTQYF
clone_size: few; j_call: TRBJ2-3; d_call: TRBD2; cdr3_length: 16; v_call: TRBV6-5; cdr3_nt: TGTGCCAGCAGCCCACGAAGCGGGAGGGGACTTGATACGCAGTATTTT; cdr3_aa: CASSPRSGRGLDTQYF
clone_size: NA; j_call: TRBJ2-4; d_call: NA; cdr3_length: 14; v_call: TRBV5-1; cdr3_nt: TGCGCCAGCAGCTTGACGAGGGCGGAAAACATTCAGTACTTC; cdr3_aa: CASSLTRAENIQYF
clone_size: many; j_call: TRBJ1-4; d_call: TRBD1; cdr3_length: 15; v_call: TRBV24-1; cdr3_nt: TGTGCCACCAGCAATTCCGGGACAGGTGATGAAAAACTGTTTTTT; cdr3_aa: CATSNSGTGDEKLFF
clone_size: few; j_call: TRBJ2-1; d_call: TRBD2; cdr3_length: 16; v_call: TRBV15; cdr3_nt: TGTGCCACCAGCAGAGAAGGGGAGGGCCCCTACAATGAGCAGTTCTTC; cdr3_aa: CATSREGEGPYNEQFF
clone_size: NA; j_call: TRBJ2-2; d_call: TRBD2; cdr3_length: 16; v_call: TRBV7-2; cdr3_nt: TGTGCCAGCAGCATAAGCGGGAGTCTCCGGACCGGGGAGCTGTTTTTT; cdr3_aa: CASSISGSLRTGELFF
clone_size: many; j_call: TRBJ1-1; d_call: TRBD1; cdr3_length: 15; v_call: TRBV5-1; cdr3_nt: TGCGCCAGCAGCTTTAGGGGGCGCTTCCCGGCTGAAGCTTTCTTT; cdr3_aa: CASSFRGRFPAEAFF
clone_size: many; j_call: TRBJ2-7; d_call: TRBD2; cdr3_length: 16; v_call: TRBV27; cdr3_nt: TGTGCCAGCAGACCACAAGCGGGACCGAAGCCCTACGAGCAGTACTTC; cdr3_aa: CASRPQAGPKPYEQYF
clone_size: NA; j_call: TRBJ1-1; d_call: NA; cdr3_length: 12; v_call: TRBV20-1; cdr3_nt: TGCAGTGCTACCGGGGGGGTTGTTGAAGCTTTCTTT; cdr3_aa: CSATGGVVEAFF
clone_size: many; j_call: TRBJ1-2; d_call: TRBD1; cdr3_length: 14; v_call: TRBV3-1; cdr3_nt: TGTGCCAGCAGCCAGCGGGGACAGGAGTATGGCTACACCTTC; cdr3_aa: CASSQRGQEYGYTF
clone_size: NA; j_call: TRBJ1-1; d_call: NA; cdr3_length: 12; v_call: TRBV29-1; cdr3_nt: TGCAGCGTTGCGGAGGTTCGGGGGCGGGCTTTCTTT; cdr3_aa: CSVAEVRGRAFF
clone_size: few; j_call: TRBJ1-3; d_call: NA; cdr3_length: 15; v_call: TRBV5-1; cdr3_nt: TGCGCCAGCAGCTTGCGGGGGGACTTTGGAAACACCATATATTTT; cdr3_aa: CASSLRGDFGNTIYF
clone_size: NA; j_call: TRBJ2-1; d_call: TRBD2; cdr3_length: 16; v_call: TRBV7-3; cdr3_nt: TGTGCCAGCAGCTTAAGGATGGGTGGGAGGGCCGAAGAGCAGTTCTTC; cdr3_aa: CASSLRMGGRAEEQFF
clone_size: NA; j_call: TRBJ1-5; d_call: TRBD1; cdr3_length: 14; v_call: TRBV6-6; cdr3_nt: TGTGCCAGCAGTTACTCTGCAGGGGGCGAGCCCCAGCATTTT; cdr3_aa: CASSYSAGGEPQHF
clone_size: NA; j_call: TRBJ2-7; d_call: NA; cdr3_length: 12; v_call: TRBV3-1; cdr3_nt: TGTGCCAGCGGACCAACTAGGGGCGAGCAGTACTTC; cdr3_aa: CASGPTRGEQYF
clone_size: many; j_call: TRBJ1-5; d_call: TRBD1; cdr3_length: 16; v_call: TRBV29-1; cdr3_nt: TGCAGCGTTCCAAATCACGCCAGGGGGCTCCATCAGCCCCAGCATTTT; cdr3_aa: CSVPNHARGLHQPQHF
clone_size: NA; j_call: TRBJ2-4; d_call: NA; cdr3_length: 18; v_call: TRBV27; cdr3_nt: TGTGCCAGCAGTGTATTGGCCATACCTCGACAGGGAGGAAACATTCAGTACTTC; cdr3_aa: CASSVLAIPRQGGNIQYF
clone_size: many; j_call: TRBJ1-2; d_call: TRBD1; cdr3_length: 12; v_call: TRBV6-5; cdr3_nt: TGTGCCAGCAGTCCACAGGGGTATGGCTACACCTTC; cdr3_aa: CASSPQGYGYTF
clone_size: NA; j_call: TRBJ2-1; d_call: TRBD2; cdr3_length: 19; v_call: TRBV7-8; cdr3_nt: TGTGCCAGCAGCTCACCGGAGACTAGCGGGAGGGCCTCATACAATGAGCAGTTCTTC; cdr3_aa: CASSSPETSGRASYNEQFF
clone_size: few; j_call: TRBJ2-7; d_call: TRBD2; cdr3_length: 15; v_call: TRBV29-1; cdr3_nt: TGCAGCGTTGAAGAATCAACTAGCGGGAGCTACGAGCAGTACTTC; cdr3_aa: CSVEESTSGSYEQYF
clone_size: few; j_call: TRBJ1-5; d_call: NA; cdr3_length: 12; v_call: TRBV29-1; cdr3_nt: TGCAGCGTCCAGGGAATGGGTCAGCCCCAGCATTTT; cdr3_aa: CSVQGMGQPQHF
clone_size: many; j_call: TRBJ2-4; d_call: TRBD2; cdr3_length: 15; v_call: TRBV6-5; cdr3_nt: TGTGCCAGCAGTTACGGGGGGGGGGCCAAAAACATTCAGTACTTC; cdr3_aa: CASSYGGGAKNIQYF
clone_size: few; j_call: TRBJ2-1; d_call: NA; cdr3_length: 13; v_call: TRBV29-1; cdr3_nt: TGCAGCGTTGAAAGGGACACCAACAATGAGCAGTTCTTC; cdr3_aa: CSVERDTNNEQFF
clone_size: NA; j_call: TRBJ2-1; d_call: NA; cdr3_length: 17; v_call: TRBV4-1; cdr3_nt: TGCGCCAGCAGCCAAGATCAAGGGGGGCCGGCTGGAAATGAGCAGTTCTTC; cdr3_aa: CASSQDQGGPAGNEQFF
clone_size: few; j_call: TRBJ1-1; d_call: TRBD1; cdr3_length: 15; v_call: TRBV25-1; cdr3_nt: TGTGCCAGCAGTGCAGGGGGGGATCTGAACACTGAAGCTTTCTTT; cdr3_aa: CASSAGGDLNTEAFF
clone_size: NA; j_call: TRBJ2-7; d_call: NA; cdr3_length: 13; v_call: TRBV6-6; cdr3_nt: TGTGCCAGCAGTTACTCCAGAGTCTACGAGCAGTACTTC; cdr3_aa: CASSYSRVYEQYF